What follows are 10 T cell receptor beta chains derived from one specimen sequenced in a study of blood T cell repertoires in COVID-19. Method: immunoSEQ multiplex PCR; TCRdb's copy keeps in-frame clones and lacks some. The sample has approximately 500,000 clones; roughly nine tenths are singletons. The specimen sequenced was peripheral blood. Receptor source: a young man with COVID-19, enrolled during active disease.

Points on this clone: Different DNA sequences within this sample yield the same CDR3. The rearrangement joins TRBV11-2 to TRBJ2-1; D is perhaps TRBD1 (6 bases). CDR1 is SGHAT, CDR2 FQNNGV, per germline. CDR3 length: 13 residues. V lost 5 bases, J lost 5 bases, and 10 bases lay in between. CDR3 bases: TGTGCCAGCAGCCTGGACAGAAACAATGAGCAGTTCTTC. This codes for CASSLDRNNEQFF.

The V call is TRBV5-1, the J call TRBJ2-1; TRBD2 matches 12 bases. CDR3 size: 15 residues. The V and J ends lost 4 bases and 6 bases, in that order; junction bases with no gene match: 5. CDR1 and CDR2 (germline): SGHRS, YFSETQ. CDR3 sequence reads: CASSLGLAGTNEQFF. The CDR3 DNA reads TGCGCCAGCAGCCTGGGACTAGCGGGTACCAATGAGCAGTTCTTC.

Points on this clone: Other DNA sequences in this sample translate to the same CDR3. The chain uses TRBV6-5 and TRBJ2-1; D is unresolved. The CDR3 runs to 12 residues. CDR1 and CDR2 from the germline V gene are MNHEY and SVGAGI. Deletions cut 0 bases from V and 7 bases from J, with 4 bases between. CDR3 sequence (DNA): TGTGCCAGCAGTTACTCCAGAAATGAGCAGTTCTTC. Translating it yields CASSYSRNEQFF.

The chain joins TRBV11-2 to TRBJ2-3, with 8 bases lining up with TRBD1. In germline, CDR1 is SGHAT, CDR2 FQNNGV. V trimming: 1 base; J trimming: 0 bases; junction bases outside the gene matches: 6. CDR3 length equals 17 residues. The CDR3, as DNA: TGTGCCAGCAGCTTAGGGGACAGGTTTACTAGCACAGATACGCAGTATTTT. Translation gives CASSLGDRFTSTDTQYF. Looking up the rest from reference TRBV11-2 and TRBJ2-3 gives the full variable domain: EAGVAQSPRYKIIEKRQSVAFWCNPISGHATLYWYQQILGQGPKLLIQFQNNGVVDDSQLPKDRFSAERLKGVDSTLKIQPAKLEDSAVYLCASSLGDRFTSTDTQYFGPGTRLTVL.

Of note for this clone: The sample contains more than one DNA sequence encoding this CDR3. The chain is built from TRBV6-1 and TRBJ2-7; 9 positions match TRBD1. V lost 1 base to trimming and J lost 2 bases; unmatched junction nucleotides: 0. Looked up from germline, CDR1 is MNHNS and CDR2 is SASEGT. The CDR3 covers 14 residues. This CDR3 reads CASSEGQGAYEQYF. The CDR3 coding sequence is TGTGCCAGCAGTGAAGGACAGGGGGCCTACGAGCAGTACTTC.

The chain joins TRBV2 to TRBJ2-1; 11 bases are a match to TRBD2. This CDR3 region has 15 residues. J was trimmed by 5 bases and V by 6 bases; bases with no gene match: 6. Germline-derived CDR1 and CDR2 are SNHLY and FYNNEI. CDR3 amino acids: CASRVIAGGNNEQFF. CDR3 sequence (DNA): TGTGCCAGCAGGGTAATAGCGGGGGGGAACAATGAGCAGTTCTTC.

V is TRBV18 and J is TRBJ2-5; D may be TRBD1 (6 bases). CDR1 is KGHSH, CDR2 LQKENI, per germline. V shed 6 bases and J shed 1 base, with 9 bases lying between them. The CDR3 is 13 residues long. CDR3 amino acids: CASSGTRQETQYF. The CDR3 DNA reads TGTGCCAGCTCCGGGACACGCCAAGAGACCCAGTACTTC.

The V call is TRBV6-5, the J call TRBJ2-7, with TRBD2 matching over 14 bases. V shed 6 bases, J shed 6 bases, and the junction held 4 bases outside the gene matches. This CDR3 contains 14 residues. CDR1 and CDR2 from the germline V gene are MNHEY and SVGAGI. This chain's CDR3 is CASRTGLAGVEQYF. CDR3 DNA: TGTGCCAGCAGGACGGGACTAGCGGGAGTCGAGCAGTACTTC.

The chain employs TRBV27 and TRBJ2-7, with a tentative D call TRBD1 (6 bases). V was pared by 3 bases and J by 4 bases, with 19 bases between. Germline V gene data show CDR1 as MNHEY and CDR2 as SMNVEV (reference sequence). This CDR3 is built from 16 residues. The CDR3 DNA is TGTGCCAGCAGTTTCTCTCCAGTGGGGGCTGGGTACGAGCAGTACTTC. It encodes CASSFSPVGAGYEQYF.

V and J are TRBV7-3 and TRBJ2-3, with 12 bases matching TRBD2. CDR1 is SGHTA and CDR2 is FQGTGA in the germline V gene. V lost 6 bases to trimming and J lost 4 bases; unmatched junction nucleotides: 8. This CDR3 has 16 amino acids. The CDR3 protein is CASSPGLAGGADTQYF. The CDR3 DNA sequence: TGTGCCAGCAGTCCGGGGCTAGCGGGAGGGGCAGATACGCAGTATTTT.